Listed below are T cell receptor beta chains from one sample, sequenced in a study of shared T cell receptors in the human thymus. Here immunoSEQ multiplex PCR was the method, and the copy in TCRdb shows in-frame clones only, minus some. This table has 700,000 or so clones, approximately 85% appearing once. These data were likewise used in another study, on human thymus T cells.

Sequencing input: thymocytes. The receptors originated from a girl less than two years old with a congenital heart defect. Both conserved end residues are part of each CDR3. D genes are given only for firm matches. A clone size is listed for some rows: how often the clone was seen (once, few, many), or a class if it is expanded.

v_gene	d_gene	j_gene	abundance	CDR3nt	CDR3aa
TRBV18	NA	TRBJ1-1	NA	TGTGCCAGCTCACCACGGCGGCGCAACACTGAAGCTTTCTTT	CASSPRRRNTEAFF
TRBV27	TRBD2	TRBJ2-2	NA	TGTGCCAGCAGTTTATCCCATGGGGAGGGGAACACCGGGGAGCTGTTTTTT	CASSLSHGEGNTGELFF
TRBV5-1	NA	TRBJ1-1	NA	TGCGCCAGCAGCTTCCCGGGACACCCGAACACTGAAGCTTTCTTT	CASSFPGHPNTEAFF
TRBV7-4	NA	TRBJ1-1	NA	TGTGCCAGCAGCTTATTAGGGGGGGGAGGGGGAGCCGGAGCTTTCTTT	CASSLLGGGGGAGAFF
TRBV6-5	NA	TRBJ1-1	once	TGTGCCAGCAGTGAGAAGAGCACTGAAGCTTTCTTT	CASSEKSTEAFF
TRBV5-6	NA	TRBJ2-2	NA	TGTGCCAGCAGCTTGGCAGGGACCGGGGAGCTGTTTTTT	CASSLAGTGELFF
TRBV4-1	NA	TRBJ2-7	NA	TGCGCCAGCAGCCAGGGCAACAGGGAGCTCACCTACGAGCAGTACTTC	CASSQGNRELTYEQYF
TRBV27	NA	TRBJ1-1	NA	TGTGCCAGCAGTTATGTGGGCATTTTGGACACTGAAGCTTTCTTT	CASSYVGILDTEAFF
TRBV29-1	NA	TRBJ1-1	NA	TGCAGCGTTGAAGGATCAGGGATCCCCACTGAAGCTTTCTTT	CSVEGSGIPTEAFF
TRBV5-6	TRBD1	TRBJ1-2	NA	TGTGCCAGCAGCTTGGCAGGGGGGTCTAACTATGGCTACACCTTC	CASSLAGGSNYGYTF
TRBV28	TRBD1	TRBJ1-6	NA	TGTGCCAGCAGGCAAGGGGGCGCGCGGAATTCACCCCTCCACTTT	CASRQGGARNSPLHF
TRBV11-2	NA	TRBJ1-1	NA	TGTGCCAGCAGCCCAGAATATTGGAACACTGAAGCTTTCTTT	CASSPEYWNTEAFF
TRBV29-1	TRBD1	TRBJ1-1	NA	TGCAGCACCCGGGACAGGGAAGACGGGGGCACTGAAGCTTTCTTT	CSTRDREDGGTEAFF
TRBV5-5	NA	TRBJ1-2	NA	TGTGCCAGCAGCCTGGGACACAACTATGGCTACACCTTC	CASSLGHNYGYTF
TRBV7-2	NA	TRBJ1-1	NA	TGTGCCAGCAGCTTAGCCAGGGCTCGAAACACTGAAGCTTTCTTT	CASSLARARNTEAFF
TRBV5-4	TRBD2	TRBJ2-1	NA	TGTGCCAGCAGCTTGGTTGGCGGGGGTCACAATGAGCAGTTCTTC	CASSLVGGGHNEQFF
TRBV7-9	NA	TRBJ1-2	NA	TGTGCCAGCAGCTTTGGGCCCCTCCAGGCCTATGGCTACACCTTC	CASSFGPLQAYGYTF
TRBV5-4	TRBD2	TRBJ2-7	NA	TGTGCCAGCAGCTTAGTATTGAAGCTAGCGGGGGGGCTTTCAACCTACGAGCAGTACTTC	CASSLVLKLAGGLSTYEQYF
TRBV2	NA	TRBJ1-4	NA	TGTGCCAGCAGTGAAGGACGGTCTTCCAGGGAAAAACTGTTTTTT	CASSEGRSSREKLFF
TRBV19	NA	TRBJ1-3	few	TGTGCCAGTAGTATTGGATTTAGAGGCCCTGGAAACACCATATATTTT	CASSIGFRGPGNTIYF
TRBV12-5	TRBD1	TRBJ1-6	NA	TGTGCTAGTGGTTTTAAAGGGGGCGAAAATGGAAATTCACCCCTCCACTTT	CASGFKGGENGNSPLHF
TRBV11-2	TRBD2	TRBJ2-3	NA	TGTGCCAGCAGCTTAGCCCCTAGCGGGGGGGCGGAAGATACGCAGTATTTT	CASSLAPSGGAEDTQYF
TRBV2	TRBD2	TRBJ2-3	NA	TGTGCCAGCAGTGATGGGAGGGGAATTGGGCCGCAGTATTTT	CASSDGRGIGPQYF
TRBV5-1	NA	TRBJ2-7	NA	TGCGCCAGCAGCTTTCTCTCGGGGGTAGGAGTCTACGAGCAGTACTTC	CASSFLSGVGVYEQYF
TRBV28	NA	TRBJ1-1	NA	TGTGCCAGCAGTACTCCGACAGGTTACGACACTGAAGCTTTCTTT	CASSTPTGYDTEAFF
TRBV7-8	NA	TRBJ1-5	NA	TGTGCCAGCAGTTACGGGGTGACACCCCAGCATTTT	CASSYGVTPQHF
TRBV6-5	TRBD1	TRBJ1-2	NA	TGTGCCAGCAGTGCGGACAGGGACGGCTATGGCTACACCTTC	CASSADRDGYGYTF
TRBV11-3	TRBD2	TRBJ2-1	NA	TGTGCCAGCAGCTCCGGGGGGGCCATGAATGAGCAGTTCTTC	CASSSGGAMNEQFF
TRBV18	NA	TRBJ1-2	few	TGTGCCAGCTCACCATACAATAGACTTAGCGGCTACACCTTC	CASSPYNRLSGYTF
TRBV11-2	NA	TRBJ1-2	NA	TGTGCCAGCAGCCCGAGTGGACAGCGCTATGGCTACACCTTC	CASSPSGQRYGYTF
TRBV27	NA	TRBJ2-4	once	TGTGCCAGCAGTTACCCGGGACACCCTAACCTATACTTC	CASSYPGHPNLYF
TRBV2	NA	TRBJ1-2	NA	TGTGCCAGCAGTGTTAGGGGGTCTAACTATGGCTACACCTTC	CASSVRGSNYGYTF
TRBV4-1	NA	TRBJ1-2	NA	TGCGCCAGCAGCCTCCCGGGTGAGGGCTATGGCTACACCTTC	CASSLPGEGYGYTF
TRBV19	TRBD1	TRBJ1-2	NA	TGTGCCAGTAGTGACAGGGTGATCAACTATGGCTACACCTTC	CASSDRVINYGYTF
TRBV10-1	TRBD2	TRBJ2-7	NA	TGCGCCATCCGGAGGGGCGGGGGGGCCTACGAGCAGTACTTC	CAIRRGGGAYEQYF